These T cell receptor beta chains were read from a single sample in a study of multiple sclerosis patients with progressive multifocal leukoencephalopathy. Some clones are missing from TCRdb's copy, which holds only in-frame ones; the method was immunoSEQ multiplex PCR. This sample has some 30,000 clones; more than 85% occur once, and the top ten carry roughly 2%. The specimen sequenced was PBMCs. The origin of the receptors is a man aged 30 to 45 with multiple sclerosis. Each CDR3 is given with its conserved first and last residue. Fields, in order: V gene, CDR3 protein.

V: TRBV19; CDR3: CASRQGNQPQHF
V: TRBV19; CDR3: CASREGPDTQYF
V: TRBV6-5; CDR3: CASRQGLTNEKLFF
V: TRBV13; CDR3: CASSPRFDRDNTQYF
V: TRBV5-6; CDR3: CASRGQTGLFRDTGELFF
V: TRBV2; CDR3: CASSEVGLPSYEQYF
V: TRBV27; CDR3: CASSSRVSSYEQYF
V: TRBV9; CDR3: CASSVVTNTGELFF
V: TRBV6-4; CDR3: CASSESGSFNEQFF
V: TRBV7-9; CDR3: CASSPGTGASSYNEQFF
V: TRBV10-3; CDR3: CAISDLAPANEQFF
V: TRBV5-1; CDR3: CASNLFVGRHGEQFF
V: TRBV18; CDR3: CASSHQTGTAGANVLTF
V: TRBV11-2; CDR3: CASSLGGGHGQPQHF
V: TRBV5-4; CDR3: CASSLRLAGGHNEQFF
V: TRBV7-2; CDR3: CASSSGLPSTEAFF
V: TRBV4-1; CDR3: CASSLDRQQFYNEQFF
V: TRBV7-8; CDR3: CASSGRAVSYEQYF
V: TRBV2; CDR3: CASIMPGQGSYEQYF